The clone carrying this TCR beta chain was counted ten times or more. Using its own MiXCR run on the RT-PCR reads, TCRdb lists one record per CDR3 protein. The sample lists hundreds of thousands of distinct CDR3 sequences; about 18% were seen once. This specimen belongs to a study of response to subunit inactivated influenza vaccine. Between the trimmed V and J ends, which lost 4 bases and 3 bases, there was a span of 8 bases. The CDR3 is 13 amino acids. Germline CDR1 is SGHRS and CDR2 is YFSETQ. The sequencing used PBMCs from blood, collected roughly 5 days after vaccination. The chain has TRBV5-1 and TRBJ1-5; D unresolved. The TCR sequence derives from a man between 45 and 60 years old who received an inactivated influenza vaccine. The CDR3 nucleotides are TGCGCCAGCAGCACCACGTACAATCAGCCCCAGCATTTT. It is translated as CASSTTYNQPQHF.